Detailed here is one T cell receptor (beta chain). Only a few counts were recorded for this clone. What this receptor recognizes is not known. Base qualities were left out, and no much larger clone turns up one base away. The data belong to a study of a mutant IDH1 vaccine in newly diagnosed glioma (dated by TCRdb to about 2021). Regarding the study in general: In the chemotherapy-containing groups, vaccination started alongside temozolomide cycles, whereas in patients who had radiotherapy alone it started 4-6 weeks after radiotherapy. Six visits were used for peripheral blood collection: V03 (baseline), V05, V07, V10, V12 and V13. The week-35 safety follow-up took place at visit V12, and the week-47 end of study took place at visit V13. Before enrollment, patients had received standard therapy of radiotherapy alone, temozolomide alone, or radiochemotherapy with temozolomide; most received the combination. Of the 25 to 40 patients who were treated, 62.5% were male and 37.5% were female, and the mean age was about 40 years. Longitudinal TCRB deep sequencing was done for roughly 23 treated patients, wherever samples were available for exploratory analyses. Broad study findings and their caveats: Immune responses induced by the vaccine were seen in roughly 95% of patients across multiple MHC alleles. According to the authors, sample limitations meant that analyses of patient blood samples could not be reproduced. No apparent relationship was observed between pseudoprogression and alterations in the top peripheral T cell clonotypes detected by TCRB sequencing. Availability determined which PBMC samples were chosen for TCRB deep sequencing.

The method behind the library was the immunoSEQ multiplex PCR assay. Rearranged TCR beta chain sequences were amplified with the hsTCRB Kit following the manufacturer's protocol. TCRB libraries were sequenced on an Illumina MiSeq. The paper's data handling went like this. The proprietary platform of the kit vendor was used for demultiplexing, trimming and gene mapping. TCRdb provides this immuneACCESS table in a form limited to in-frame rearrangements. Some clones are lacking; in checked studies, under half of them reflect an unresolved V gene, and why the rest are absent is not known. The DNA gave D and trimming, while V, J and clone size come from that table. The table for this sample lists 55,000 to 65,000 clones; roughly 84% of them were counted only once. The ten largest clones add up to about 4% of the sample. From the cysteine up to the phenylalanine, the CDR3 has a length of 13 residues. The kept DNA is CDR3 alone, 39 bases in frame from the first base. The germline V gene (reference sequence) yields LNHDA for CDR1 and SQIVND for CDR2. V gives up 5 bases and J gives up 4 bases, and the segment between their germline ends measures 11 bases.

Read against the paper, the sample's time point label means: week 35, safety follow-up. A 20-mer mutant IDH1 peptide at 300 micrograms in Montanide made up each vaccine dose, which was injected subcutaneously together with topical imiquimod. Patients received eight vaccinations in weeks 1, 3, 5, 7, 11, 15, 19 and 23, corresponding to visits V03 through V10. Donors had newly diagnosed WHO grade 3 or 4 IDH1-mutant astrocytomas with loss of nuclear ATRX. The samples were drawn from NOA16, a multicentre, single-arm, open-label phase I trial in Germany that tested a mutant IDH1 peptide vaccine in humans for the first time. The DNeasy Blood and Tissue Kit was used to extract genomic DNA from EDTA blood for TCRB sequencing.

Recombination joined TRBV19 with TRBJ1-1; a confident D gene designation cannot be given. The receptor comes from a man aged 25 to 40 with glioma. Sequenced here: PBMCs, sampled from a glioma patient whose treatment included an IDH1 peptide vaccine. The nucleotide sequence is given as TGTGCCAGTAGTGAGGTTTGGGGCACTGAAGCTTTCTTT. It translates as CASSEVWGTEAFF.